This TCR beta chain was profiled in a study of human thymus T cells. Findings and limits, study-wide: There appeared to be biased usage of V and J genes in thymic and blood repertoires.

Infants served as donors; they were healthy and Finnish and were having corrective surgery for congenital heart defects. All available leukocytes, rather than a set cell count, yielded the blood DNA. A word on this clone: As yet, its antigen is unknown.

After removal of 5 bases from V and 2 bases from J, the junction contained 3 bases not matched to a gene. This CDR3 has 15 amino acids. The V gene's germline CDR1 is SGHTA and CDR2 FQGNSA. Method: immunoSEQ multiplex PCR; TCRdb's copy keeps in-frame clones and lacks some. This table has 35,000 to 45,000 clones, 94% appearing once. The sequence came from a boy under two years old with a congenital heart defect but otherwise immunologically healthy. The sequenced sample consisted of blood. The chain couples TRBV7-2 to TRBJ2-5, with 12 bases fitting TRBD2. The CDR3 DNA follows: TGTGCCAGCAGCCGCACTAGCGGGGGGCAAGAGACCCAGTACTTC. Translation: CASSRTSGGQETQYF.